This TCR beta chain came from a study of beta chain features in type 1 diabetes. Sequenced material consisted of expressed TCRB transcripts (all of the isolated RNA was reverse transcribed). The repertoire was sequenced with immunoSEQ multiplex PCR; TCRdb's copy has only in-frame clones and lacks some. Found here are 430,000 or so clones, roughly an eighth of them singletons; the top ten hold roughly 0.046%. Whole-study results and caveats: No resolution was reached here on whether HLA type influences TCRB rearrangement.

In the case of this clone: Antigen unknown.

This TCR came from a woman between 18 and 29 years old in good health. The sample consisted of naive CD4+ T cells from blood.

The CDR3, as DNA: TGTGCCAGCAGGAAGACTAGCGGCGCAGATACGCAGTATTTT. Its protein is CASRKTSGADTQYF. J is TRBJ2-3 and V is TRBV7-8, with TRBD2 matching over 9 bases. The CDR3 runs 14 residues. The V and J ends lost 6 bases and 4 bases, in that order; junction bases with no gene match: 5. Germline loops: CDR1 SGHVS, CDR2 FQNEAQ.